The clone carrying this T cell receptor (beta chain) was recorded at least ten times. Its target is unknown. V was pared by 8 bases and J by 0 bases, with 14 bases between. The CDR3 has 15 amino acids. Per germline, CDR1 MNHNS and CDR2 SASEGT. Data came from immunoSEQ multiplex PCR; TCRdb stores just in-frame clones and leaves some out. Captured here are about 22,000 clones, none seen once; the top ten comprise 4.4%. On the day of bone marrow donation, the related graft donor provided peripheral blood. This record comes from a study of T cells after posttransplantation cyclophosphamide. The study's findings and limits: Later post-transplant blood repertoires were often dominated by donor CD8+ memory clones. Tissue-infiltrating T cells from skin or gut overlapped little with blood T cells.

Sequences were obtained from PBMCs. This sequence joins TRBV6-1 and TRBJ1-5; D not certain. The TCR sequence derives from a woman in her 50s in good health, CMV-negative, and a related stem cell transplant donor. The CDR3 DNA reads as TGTGCCAGCGCGTTTGACGGGAGTAGCAATCAGCCCCAGCATTTT. Encoded protein: CASAFDGSSNQPQHF.